This T cell receptor (beta chain) was identified during a study of blood T cell repertoires in COVID-19 (dated by TCRdb to 2018 to 2020). Background for the entire study: Samples covering the acute and convalescent phases of COVID-19 were provided by collaborators in the United States, Italy and Spain. The prospective study material was composed of cDNA or gDNA derived from T cells, B-cell-depleted T cells, or PBMCs. Subjects who had been exposed to COVID-19, were actively infected with it, or had recovered from it provided the deeply sampled blood TCRbeta repertoires that made up the dataset. The repertoires were released in a freely available public database meant as a resource for research on the immune response to SARS-CoV-2. Samples came from the ongoing ImmuneRACE study (first 160 participants) plus 1,254 subjects from 6 global collaborators. The sample metadata nearly always contained a de-identified subject ID, COVID-19 status, age in years and sex. Where HLA class I and class II types were available, the types were taken from metadata supplied by the sample provider, not from assay-based typing.

Overall results and qualifications from the work: Clinical and demographic metadata were provided uncurated, with the amount varying by source and participant.

The immunoSEQ Assay, a bias-controlled multiplex PCR, was used to amplify TCRbeta CDR3 regions from genomic DNA. From the authors' description of their analysis: Within the assay, amplification of reference gene primers was used to estimate how many nucleated cells each sample contained. To quantify the absolute abundance of each unique TCRbeta CDR3 rearrangement, sequence reads were collapsed and filtered. Productive Simpson clonality was computed per sample as the square root of Simpson's diversity index over productive rearrangements. In TCRdb, the immuneACCESS table is reduced to in-frame sequences with V and J assigned. These tables do not hold every clone; where another copy was compared, an unresolved V gene accounts for under half, and the others remain unexplained. The D gene and trimming were derived from the DNA, and the V and J assignments and clone size from that table. The sample yields around 200,000 clones; approximately 81% were counted once. The ten most abundant clones make up roughly a tenth of the sample.

In regard to this clone: The antigen it binds to is not known. Base-call qualities are not available, and no considerably larger clone is one nucleotide away.

The germline ends are 20 bases apart after V is trimmed by 4 bases and J by 6 bases. CDR1 and CDR2 are read off the germline V gene as SGHRS and YFSETQ. From the cysteine through the phenylalanine, the CDR3 covers 16 amino acids. The read is trimmed to its CDR3 DNA, 48 bases read in frame from base 1. Collaborating institutions collected whole blood in K2EDTA tubes following their own protocols. For TCRbeta analysis, collaborator samples were shipped as frozen whole blood, as isolated PBMCs, or as DNA extracted from either sample type. The source of this sequence is a woman of 80 years or more with acute or convalescent COVID-19. Sequenced input: peripheral blood. The V and J segments used are TRBV5-1 and TRBJ2-1; tentative D gene TRBD2, with 6 bases matching. This receptor has the CDR3 CASSPQVAGTLNEQFF. The DNA sequence is as follows: TGCGCCAGCAGCCCCCAGGTTGCGGGGACTCTCAATGAGCAGTTCTTC.